A single sample gave rise to the 11 T cell receptor beta chains below, sequenced in a study of regulatory T cells in long-lasting Graves disease. Combining iRepertoire HTBI primers with Arm-PCR of CDR3 regions, the authors built TCR beta libraries. TCRdb analysed the multiplex PCR reads with MiXCR anew, one entry per CDR3 protein. The sample contains more than 300,000 distinct CDR3 sequences, around 20% of which appear only once. Time point: persistent/refractory GD, antithyroid drugs over 5 years with positive TRAb. The authors made the TCR library using RNA they extracted from PBMCs. The sample consisted of peripheral blood mononuclear cells (PBMCs), taken when the disease was refractory, from a patient treated with antithyroid drugs. Source of these receptors: a female donor with Graves disease.

At least ten counts were recorded for this clonotype. The J gene is TRBJ1-1, the V gene TRBV12-3 or TRBV12-4, with TRBD1 as a possible D gene (5 bases). The length of the CDR3 is 15 residues. V lost 3 bases to trimming and J lost 5 bases, with 16 bases between them. The CDR3 region is CASSFGQYKGTEAFF. The CDR3 region has the DNA TGTGCCAGCAGTTTCGGTCAATACAAGGGGACTGAAGCTTTCTTT.

This clonotype was recorded at least ten times. The J gene is TRBJ2-7, the V gene TRBV11-2, with D hard to call. Germline assignment: CDR1 SGHAT and CDR2 FQNNGV. The CDR3 totals 15 residues. Trimming left V 1 base short and J 2 bases short, with 12 bases between. CDR3 in amino acids: CASSLGPNPTYEQYF. The CDR3 DNA is TGTGCCAGCAGCTTAGGTCCGAACCCTACCTACGAGCAGTACTTC. The full variable domain, completed using reference TRBV11-2 and TRBJ2-7, is EAGVAQSPRYKIIEKRQSVAFWCNPISGHATLYWYQQILGQGPKLLIQFQNNGVVDDSQLPKDRFSAERLKGVDSTLKIQPAKLEDSAVYLCASSLGPNPTYEQYFGPGTRLTVT.

In its sample, this clonotype was seen many times. This chain joins TRBV2 and TRBJ2-7; possibly TRBD1 or TRBD2 for D (6 bases each). The V end was cut by 3 bases, the J end by 7 bases, with 25 bases between. This CDR3 region has 17 residues. Germline V CDR1 and CDR2: SNHLY, FYNNEI. DNA for the CDR3: TGTGCCAGCAGTGACAGCCCGGTTGGAGGGGGGTTTTGGGAGCAGTACTTC. Protein product: CASSDSPVGGGFWEQYF.

This clonotype was detected ten times or more. The gene calls are TRBV6-2 or TRBV6-3 and TRBJ2-4; TRBD1 matches 9 bases. V was pared by 5 bases and J by 7 bases, with 9 bases of the junction left unmatched. Germline V gene data show CDR1 as MNHEY and CDR2 as SVGEGT. The CDR3 runs to 15 residues. CDR3 residues: CASSGNRGHGNIQYF. The CDR3 coding sequence is TGTGCCAGCAGTGGCAACAGGGGGCACGGCAACATTCAGTACTTC.

The gene calls are TRBV5-1 and TRBJ1-2, with a weak D call TRBD1 (6 bases). V lost 3 bases, J lost 4 bases, and 16 bases lay in between. This CDR3 spans 15 amino acids. CDR1 and CDR2 (germline): SGHRS, YFSETQ. CDR3 sequence reads: CASSWDPDRSYGYTF. In DNA, the CDR3 is TGCGCCAGCAGCTGGGATCCGGACAGATCCTATGGCTACACCTTC.

The chain links TRBV12-3 or TRBV12-4 to TRBJ1-3, with a tentative D call TRBD1 (6 bases). V lost 5 bases and J lost 0, with 14 bases in between. The length of the CDR3 is 16 residues. The CDR3 DNA sequence: TGTGCCAGCAGTCGCACCCCGGACAGCTCTGGAAACACCATATATTTT. It encodes CASSRTPDSSGNTIYF.

This rearrangement joins TRBV6-2 or TRBV6-3 to TRBJ1-3; weak D call: TRBD1 (6 bases). Germline CDR1 is MNHEY and CDR2 is SVGEGT. The CDR3 consists of 16 residues. V was trimmed by 5 bases and J by 0 bases, leaving 14 bases between them. Written as DNA, the CDR3 is TGTGCCAGCAGTGGACAGAACGACTTCTCTGGAAACACCATATATTTT. Amino acid sequence: CASSGQNDFSGNTIYF.

This clonotype came up a few times. V is TRBV28 and J is TRBJ2-1; D not resolved. Per germline, CDR1 MDHEN and CDR2 SYDVKM. The CDR3 consists of 16 residues. V was pared by 3 bases and J by 0 bases, with 12 bases between. The CDR3 sequence: CASSFLGRSSYNEQFF. DNA for the CDR3: TGTGCCAGCAGTTTTTTAGGGCGGAGCTCCTACAATGAGCAGTTCTTC. The full variable domain, completed using reference TRBV28 and TRBJ2-1, is DVKVTQSSRYLVKRTGEKVFLECVQDMDHENMFWYRQDPGLGLRLIYFSYDVKMKEKGDIPEGYSVSREKKERFSLILESASTNQTSMYLCASSFLGRSSYNEQFFGPGTRLTVL.

This chain connects TRBV24-1 to TRBJ2-1; D unclear. Germline CDR1 reads KGHDR; CDR2 reads SFDVKD. Trimming pared 3 bases from V and 5 bases from J, leaving 13 bases between. The CDR3 is 15 residues long. The CDR3 sequence is CATSDGSQFDNEQFF. The CDR3, as DNA: TGTGCCACCAGTGATGGATCACAGTTTGACAATGAGCAGTTCTTC.

This clonotype showed up many times. The V gene is TRBV29-1, the J gene TRBJ2-5, with TRBD1 identical over 7 bases. CDR1 is SQVTM and CDR2 is ANQGSEA in the germline V gene. This CDR3 region has 16 residues. The junction had 13 bases not matched to a gene; V was cut back by 5 bases and J by 1 base. This CDR3 is CSVTIGTAKVQETQYF. The CDR3, as DNA: TGCAGCGTTACGATCGGGACAGCTAAGGTCCAAGAGACCCAGTACTTC.

This clonotype was seen ten or more times. The CDR3 here is CASSVQGAREPQHF. Written as DNA, the CDR3 is TGTGCCAGCAGCGTACAGGGGGCGAGAGAGCCCCAGCATTTT. This chain uses TRBV7-2 with TRBJ1-5; 9 nucleotides match TRBD1. The V and J ends lost 5 bases and 8 bases, in that order; junction bases with no gene match: 7. CDR1 is SGHTA, CDR2 FQGNSA, per germline. CDR3 length equals 14 residues.